This T cell receptor (beta chain) was sequenced in a study of beta chain features in type 1 diabetes. Overall study: Healthy donors, compared against patients, showed similar age, gender and cell yields. Examination of sorted cells across all samples involved about 99 million cells.

The CDR3 is made up of 13 amino acids. Germline values: CDR1 KGHSH, CDR2 LQKENI. The ends were cut back, 0 bases at V and 4 bases at J, with 6 bases in the middle. General study findings and limits: A definitive answer on HLA type influencing TCRB rearrangement was not reached here. TCRB repertoires of naive, central memory and Treg cells appeared more similar among patients than among healthy donors.

All of the isolated RNA was reverse transcribed, so expressed TCRB transcripts were sequenced. Sequencing was performed with immunoSEQ multiplex PCR; in TCRdb, only in-frame clones are kept and a portion is missing. The repertoire holds 450,000 or so clones, with approximately 10% as singletons. With respect to this clone: Its antigen is unknown.

This sequence joins TRBV18 and TRBJ1-2, with a tentative D call TRBD1 (5 bases). This sequence originates from a young woman in good health. Sequencing input: naive CD4+ T cells from blood. The CDR3 nucleotides are TGTGCCAGCTCACCACCTGACAGCTATGGCTACACCTTC. This gives the protein CASSPPDSYGYTF.